Below, 6 T cell receptor beta chains from the same sample are listed, as sequenced in a study of technical replicates of blood from a handful of donors. The protocol was immunoSEQ multiplex PCR, while the TCRdb copy is restricted to in-frame clones and leaves out a portion. The sample has approximately 68,000 clones, about 97% seen once. The sample was T cells isolated from PBMCs. These receptors were collected from a human donor in good health.

J is TRBJ1-5 and V is TRBV28; D not certain. From germline, CDR1 is MDHEN and CDR2 SYDVKM. The CDR3 covers 13 residues. V lost 5 bases and J lost 0, with 5 bases in between. The CDR3, as DNA: TGTGCCAGCAGTATAGATAGCAATCAGCCCCAGCATTTT. Its protein is CASSIDSNQPQHF.

The V gene is TRBV7-9, the J gene TRBJ1-1; possible D gene TRBD1, 6 bases. V gave up 5 bases and J gave up 5 bases, with 15 bases separating them. In germline, CDR1 is SEHNR, CDR2 FQNEAQ (reference sequence). The CDR3 consists of 14 residues. CDR3 coding DNA: TGTGCCAGCAGCCTACAGGGCACCGTAACTGAAGCTTTCTTT. Amino acid sequence: CASSLQGTVTEAFF.

The chain employs TRBV29-1 and TRBJ1-2, with D tentatively TRBD1 (6 bases). Trimming took off 4 bases at V and 4 bases at J, with 13 bases between the two ends. Germline CDR1 and CDR2: SQVTM and ANQGSEA. This CDR3 comprises 13 residues. CDR3 sequence (DNA): TGCAGCGTTGTTGCAGGGGATACCTATGGCTACACCTTC. It codes for CSVVAGDTYGYTF.

Notes on this clone: An end of the junction does not agree with germline; a read error may underlie this. The chain combines TRBV7-9 with TRBJ1-5, with D perhaps TRBD1 (6 bases). There are 14 residues in the CDR3. Germline loops: CDR1 SEHNR, CDR2 FQNEAQ (reference sequence). The CDR3 spells CASNLSGVNQPQHF. The CDR3, as DNA: TGTGCCAGCAACTTATCAGGGGTCAATCAGCCCCAGCATTTT.

The gene calls are TRBV4-1 and TRBJ1-5; 7 bases align to TRBD1. Trimming took 4 bases from V and 10 from J; bases not matched to a gene: 13. Germline CDR1 is MGHRA and CDR2 is YSYEKL. This CDR3 comprises 15 residues. CDR3 nucleotides: TGCGCCAGCAGCCGCCCTACAGGGGACCTAGGTCCCCAGCATTTT. It translates to CASSRPTGDLGPQHF.

The rearrangement uses TRBV6-5 and TRBJ2-1, with 12 bases matching TRBD2. With V trimmed by 8 bases and J by 7 bases, 6 bases remained unmatched. CDR3 size: 14 residues. Germline V gives CDR1 MNHEY, CDR2 SVGAGI. The CDR3 here is CASQVGLAGNEQFF. The DNA of the CDR3 is TGTGCCAGCCAGGTGGGACTAGCGGGTAATGAGCAGTTCTTC.